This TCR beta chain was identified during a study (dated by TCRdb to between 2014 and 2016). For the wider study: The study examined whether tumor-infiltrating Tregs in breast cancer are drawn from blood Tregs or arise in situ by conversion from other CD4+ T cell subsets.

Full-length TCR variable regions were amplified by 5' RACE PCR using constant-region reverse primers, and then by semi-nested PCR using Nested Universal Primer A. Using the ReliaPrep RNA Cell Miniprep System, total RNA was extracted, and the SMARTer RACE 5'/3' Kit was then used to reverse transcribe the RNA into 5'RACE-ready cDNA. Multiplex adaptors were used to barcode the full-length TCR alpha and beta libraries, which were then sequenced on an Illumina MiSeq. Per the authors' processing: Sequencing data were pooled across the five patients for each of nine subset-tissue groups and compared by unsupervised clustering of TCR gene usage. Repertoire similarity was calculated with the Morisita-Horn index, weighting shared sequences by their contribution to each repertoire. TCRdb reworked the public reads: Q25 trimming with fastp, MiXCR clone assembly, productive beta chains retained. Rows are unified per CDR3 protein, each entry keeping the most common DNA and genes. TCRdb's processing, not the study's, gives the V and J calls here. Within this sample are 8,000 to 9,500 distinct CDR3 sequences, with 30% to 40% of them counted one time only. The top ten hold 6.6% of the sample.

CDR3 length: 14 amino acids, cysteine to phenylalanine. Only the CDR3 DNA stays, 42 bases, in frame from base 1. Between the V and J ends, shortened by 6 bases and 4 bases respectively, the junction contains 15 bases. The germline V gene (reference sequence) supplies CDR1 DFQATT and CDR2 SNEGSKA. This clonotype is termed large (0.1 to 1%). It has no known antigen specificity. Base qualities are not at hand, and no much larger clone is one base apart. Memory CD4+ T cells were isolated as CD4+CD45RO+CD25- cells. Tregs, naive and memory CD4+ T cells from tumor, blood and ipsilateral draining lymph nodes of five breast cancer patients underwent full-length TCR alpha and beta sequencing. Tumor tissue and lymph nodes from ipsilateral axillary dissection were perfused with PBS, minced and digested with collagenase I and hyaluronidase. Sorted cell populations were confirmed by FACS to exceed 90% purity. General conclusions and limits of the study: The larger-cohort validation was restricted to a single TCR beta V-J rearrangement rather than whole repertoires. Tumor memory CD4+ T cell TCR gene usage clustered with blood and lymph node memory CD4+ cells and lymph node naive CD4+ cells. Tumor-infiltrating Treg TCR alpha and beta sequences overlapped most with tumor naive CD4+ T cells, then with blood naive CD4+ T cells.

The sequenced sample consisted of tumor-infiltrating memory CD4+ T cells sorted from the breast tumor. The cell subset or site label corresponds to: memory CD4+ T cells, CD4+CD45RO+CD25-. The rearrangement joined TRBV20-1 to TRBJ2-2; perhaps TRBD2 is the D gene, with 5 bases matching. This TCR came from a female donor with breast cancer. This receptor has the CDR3 CSAWRVGSTGELFF. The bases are TGCAGTGCGTGGCGGGTAGGGAGCACCGGGGAGCTGTTTTTT.